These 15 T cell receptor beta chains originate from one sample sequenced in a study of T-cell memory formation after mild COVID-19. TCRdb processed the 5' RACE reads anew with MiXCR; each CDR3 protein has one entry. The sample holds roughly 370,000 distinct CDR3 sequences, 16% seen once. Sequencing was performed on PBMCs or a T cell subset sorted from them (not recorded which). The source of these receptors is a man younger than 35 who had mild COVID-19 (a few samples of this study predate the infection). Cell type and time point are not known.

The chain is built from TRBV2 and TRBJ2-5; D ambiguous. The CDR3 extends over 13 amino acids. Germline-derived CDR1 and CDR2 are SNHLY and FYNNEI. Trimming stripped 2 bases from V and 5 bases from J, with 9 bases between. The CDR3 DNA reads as TGTGCCAGCAGTGAAATGGTTTTGGAGACCCAGTACTTC. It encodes CASSEMVLETQYF.

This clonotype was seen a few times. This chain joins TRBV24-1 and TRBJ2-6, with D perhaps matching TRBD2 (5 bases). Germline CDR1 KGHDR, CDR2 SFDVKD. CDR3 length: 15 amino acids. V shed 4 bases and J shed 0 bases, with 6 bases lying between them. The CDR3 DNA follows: TGTGCCACCAGTGAACGGGGCTCTGGGGCCAACGTCCTGACTTTC. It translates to CATSERGSGANVLTF.

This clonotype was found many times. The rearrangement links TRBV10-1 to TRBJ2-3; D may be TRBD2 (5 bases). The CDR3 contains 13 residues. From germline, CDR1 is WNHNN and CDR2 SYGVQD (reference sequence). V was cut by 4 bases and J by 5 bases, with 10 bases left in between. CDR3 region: CASSGETGDTQYF. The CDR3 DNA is TGCGCCAGCAGTGGGGAGACGGGAGATACGCAGTATTTT.

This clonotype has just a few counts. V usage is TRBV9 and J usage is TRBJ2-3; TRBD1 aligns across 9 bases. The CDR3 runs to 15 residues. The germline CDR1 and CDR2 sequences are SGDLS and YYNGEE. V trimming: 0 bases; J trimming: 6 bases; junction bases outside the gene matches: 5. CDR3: CASSVDGDREDTQYF. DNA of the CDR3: TGTGCCAGCAGCGTAGACGGGGACAGGGAGGATACGCAGTATTTT. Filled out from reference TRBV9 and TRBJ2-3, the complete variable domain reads DSGVTQTPKHLITATGQRVTLRCSPRSGDLSVYWYQQSLDQGLQFLIQYYNGEERAKGNILERFSAQQFPDLHSELNLSSLELGDSALYFCASSVDGDREDTQYFGPGTRLTVL.

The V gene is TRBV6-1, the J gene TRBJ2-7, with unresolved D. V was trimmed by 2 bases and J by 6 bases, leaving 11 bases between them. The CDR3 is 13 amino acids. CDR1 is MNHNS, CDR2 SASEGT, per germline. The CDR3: CASSELLTGEQYV. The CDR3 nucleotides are TGTGCCAGCAGTGAACTCCTGACTGGCGAGCAGTACGTC.

CDR3 DNA: TGTGCCAGCGGAACTAGCGGGGGATACGAGCAGTACTTC. Translated: CASGTSGGYEQYF. This chain joins TRBV12-3 or TRBV12-4 and TRBJ2-7; 11 bases fit TRBD2. The V gene end was trimmed by 8 bases and the J gene end by 4 bases; junction bases not matched to a gene: 4. CDR3 size: 13 residues.

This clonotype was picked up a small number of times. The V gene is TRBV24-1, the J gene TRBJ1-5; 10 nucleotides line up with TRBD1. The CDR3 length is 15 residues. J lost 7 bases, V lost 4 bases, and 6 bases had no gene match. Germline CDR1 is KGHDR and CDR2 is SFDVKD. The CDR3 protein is CATSDAGTGDQPQHF. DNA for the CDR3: TGTGCCACCAGTGACGCCGGGACAGGGGACCAGCCCCAGCATTTT.

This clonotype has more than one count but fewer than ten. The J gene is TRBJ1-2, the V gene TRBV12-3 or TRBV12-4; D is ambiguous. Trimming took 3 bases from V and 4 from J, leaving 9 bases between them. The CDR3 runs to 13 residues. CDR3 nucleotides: TGTGCCAGCAGTTTGGGCTACACCTATGGCTACACCTTC. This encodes CASSLGYTYGYTF.

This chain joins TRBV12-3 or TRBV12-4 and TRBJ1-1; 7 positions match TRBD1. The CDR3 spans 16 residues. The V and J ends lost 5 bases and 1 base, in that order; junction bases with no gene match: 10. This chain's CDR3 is CASSRLRTGENTEAFF. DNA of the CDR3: TGTGCCAGCAGTCGCTTGAGAACAGGGGAGAACACTGAAGCTTTCTTT.

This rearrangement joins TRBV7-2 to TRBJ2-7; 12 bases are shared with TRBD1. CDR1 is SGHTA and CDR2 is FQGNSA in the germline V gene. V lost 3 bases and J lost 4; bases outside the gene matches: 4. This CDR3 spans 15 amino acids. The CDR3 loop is CASSFRDRGRYEQYF. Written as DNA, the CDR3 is TGTGCCAGCAGCTTCAGGGACAGGGGGCGGTACGAGCAGTACTTC.

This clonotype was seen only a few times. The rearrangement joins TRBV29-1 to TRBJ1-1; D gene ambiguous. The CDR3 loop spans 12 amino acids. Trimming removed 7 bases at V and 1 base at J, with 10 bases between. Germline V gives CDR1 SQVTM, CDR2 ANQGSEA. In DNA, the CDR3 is TGCAGCGGAATTCATACGAACACTGAAGCTTTCTTT. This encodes CSGIHTNTEAFF.

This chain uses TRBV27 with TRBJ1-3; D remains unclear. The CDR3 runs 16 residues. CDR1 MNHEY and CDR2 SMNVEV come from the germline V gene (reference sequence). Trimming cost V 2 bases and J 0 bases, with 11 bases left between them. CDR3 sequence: CASSLGPVPSGNTIYF. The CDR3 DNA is TGTGCCAGCAGTTTAGGCCCGGTCCCCTCTGGAAACACCATATATTTT.

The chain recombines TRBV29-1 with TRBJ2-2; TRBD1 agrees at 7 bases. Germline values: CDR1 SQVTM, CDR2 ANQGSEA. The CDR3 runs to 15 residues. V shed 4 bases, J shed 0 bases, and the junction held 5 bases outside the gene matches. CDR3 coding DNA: TGCAGCGTTGGTGGACAGGTCGCGAACACCGGGGAGCTGTTTTTT. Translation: CSVGGQVANTGELFF.

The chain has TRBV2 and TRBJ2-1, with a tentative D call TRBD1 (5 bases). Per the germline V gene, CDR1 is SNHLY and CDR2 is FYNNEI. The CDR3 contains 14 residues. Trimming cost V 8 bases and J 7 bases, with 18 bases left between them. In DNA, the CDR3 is TGTGCCAGCGTAAAGGGGTTGGTGATTAATGAGCAGTTCTTC. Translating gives CASVKGLVINEQFF.

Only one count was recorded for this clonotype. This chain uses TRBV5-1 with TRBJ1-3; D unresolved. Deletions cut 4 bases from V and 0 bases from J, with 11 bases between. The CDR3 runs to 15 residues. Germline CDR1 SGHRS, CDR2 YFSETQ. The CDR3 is CASSPWSNSGNTIYF. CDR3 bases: TGCGCCAGCAGCCCCTGGAGTAACTCTGGAAACACCATATATTTT.